The 29 T cell receptor beta chains reported below all come from one sample, sequenced in a study of T cell changes during pregnancy in multiple sclerosis. Using immunoSEQ multiplex PCR, the repertoire was profiled, and TCRdb retains in-frame clones only, with some absent. The data hold 45,000 to 55,000 clones, with roughly 92% observed a single time. Material: CD4+ T cells from peripheral blood mononuclear cells, obtained in the second trimester of pregnancy. Source of these receptors: a female donor in good health, enrolled as a control in a pregnancy study.

The V gene is TRBV6-4, the J gene TRBJ1-2, with 7 bases that match TRBD1. The CDR3 runs 12 residues. CDR1 MRHNA and CDR2 SNTAGT come from the germline V gene. V lost 2 bases to trimming and J lost 8 bases; unmatched junction nucleotides: 2. The CDR3 coding sequence is TGTGCCAGCAGTGACCCGGGACAGGGCTACACCTTC. Residues: CASSDPGQGYTF.

V is TRBV7-2 and J is TRBJ2-3, with 10 bases lining up with TRBD2. The J segment lost 4 bases and the V segment lost 1 base, leaving 5 bases of the junction unmatched. The CDR3 sequence is 16 residues long. The germline V gene has CDR1 SGHTA and CDR2 FQGNSA. CDR3 residues: CASSLEGTSAPDTQYF. In DNA form, the CDR3 reads TGTGCCAGCAGCTTAGAAGGGACTAGCGCCCCAGATACGCAGTATTTT.

As for this clone: One junction end disagrees with the germline gene, perhaps due to a read error. This rearrangement joins TRBV6-1 to TRBJ2-4; 10 nucleotides match TRBD1. The length of the CDR3 is 12 residues. Per the germline V gene, CDR1 is MNHNS and CDR2 is SASEGT. This chain's CDR3 is CASSGNGGQGHF. CDR3 in DNA: TGTGCCAGCAGTGGGAACGGGGGACAGGGGCACTTC.

The gene calls are TRBV7-9 and TRBJ1-2; 8 bases fit TRBD1. V was pared by 3 bases and J by 8 bases, with 8 bases of the junction left unmatched. The CDR3 sequence is 14 residues long. Germline-derived CDR1 and CDR2 are SEHNR and FQNEAQ (reference sequence). CDR3 amino acids: CASSFSGGKLGYTF. The CDR3 DNA sequence: TGTGCCAGCAGCTTTTCAGGGGGCAAGTTGGGCTACACCTTC. Complete variable domain (other parts from reference TRBV7-9 and TRBJ1-2): DTGVSQNPRHKITKRGQNVTFRCDPISEHNRLYWYRQTLGQGPEFLTYFQNEAQLEKSRLLSDRFSAERPKGSFSTLEIQRTEQGDSAMYLCASSFSGGKLGYTFGSGTRLTVV.

V and J are TRBV6-4 and TRBJ2-1; possibly TRBD2 for D (6 bases). Germline CDR1 MRHNA, CDR2 SNTAGT. CDR3 length: 15 residues. V was shortened by 2 bases and J by 3 bases, with 11 bases between the two germline ends. CDR3 amino acids: CASSDLLRGYNEQFF. CDR3 bases: TGTGCCAGCAGTGACCTTCTGCGGGGCTACAATGAGCAGTTCTTC.

The chain carries TRBV14 and TRBJ2-7; TRBD2 aligns across 10 bases. The ends lost 2 bases at V and 3 bases at J; junction bases unmatched: 7. In germline, CDR1 is SGHDN, CDR2 FVKESK. This CDR3 comprises 16 residues. CDR3 DNA: TGTGCCAGCAGCCAACCCAAAGCGGGAGGGTACTACGAGCAGTACTTC. Protein sequence: CASSQPKAGGYYEQYF.

This chain connects TRBV30 to TRBJ2-1; 12 bases line up with TRBD2. The CDR3 consists of 15 residues. Germline CDR1 reads GTSNPN; CDR2 reads SVGIG (reference sequence). With 5 bases clipped from V and 9 bases from J, the junction kept 11 bases outside the gene matches. The CDR3 spells CAWAPDGLAGIEQFF. As DNA, the CDR3 is TGTGCCTGGGCCCCAGATGGACTAGCGGGAATTGAGCAGTTCTTC.

The chain combines TRBV6-1 with TRBJ1-1; TRBD1 agrees at 7 bases. Germline CDR1 MNHNS, CDR2 SASEGT. The CDR3 consists of 13 residues. J was trimmed by 5 bases and V by 6 bases; bases with no gene match: 6. The CDR3 reads CASRGTVMTEAFF. The CDR3 DNA is TGTGCCAGCAGGGGGACAGTGATGACTGAAGCTTTCTTT.

The chain carries TRBV9 and TRBJ2-1; TRBD2 matches 7 bases. The CDR3 spans 15 residues. J lost 15 bases, V lost 3 bases, and 18 bases had no gene match. Germline CDR1 and CDR2: SGDLS and YYNGEE. Written as DNA, the CDR3 is TGTGCCAGCAGCGAACAAGCTATCCGCGGGAGAGATGTGTTCTTC. This codes for CASSEQAIRGRDVFF.

The rearrangement links TRBV6-5 to TRBJ1-5; the match to TRBD1 covers 7 bases. V shed 5 bases and J 3 bases; nucleotides not matched to a gene: 7. This CDR3 comprises 15 residues. Germline lookup yields CDR1 MNHEY and CDR2 SVGAGI. In nucleotides, the CDR3 is TGTGCCAGCAGTGGCCCAGGGGGTAACAATCAGCCCCAGCATTTT. This translates into CASSGPGGNNQPQHF.

The rearrangement joins TRBV7-9 to TRBJ1-2, with 9 positions matching TRBD1. Germline V gene data show CDR1 as SEHNR and CDR2 as FQNEAQ (reference sequence). V was pared by 5 bases and J by 7 bases, with 14 bases of the junction left unmatched. The CDR3 is 16 amino acids. CDR3 DNA: TGTGCCAGCAGCCAGACTACCGGGACAGGGAAGAGTGGCTACACCTTC. The encoded protein is CASSQTTGTGKSGYTF.

The V gene is TRBV5-1, the J gene TRBJ2-7, with D hard to call. CDR1 SGHRS and CDR2 YFSETQ come from the germline V gene. With 4 bases removed from V and 4 bases from J, the gap between germline ends came to 12 bases. The CDR3 spans 13 residues. CDR3 DNA: TGCGCCAGCAGCCCCCTTCGGAGTTACGAGCAGTACTTC. This translates into CASSPLRSYEQYF.

CDR3 bases: TGTGCCAGCAGCTTAGGTAGCGGGATTAACACCGGGGAGCTGTTTTTT. Translation: CASSLGSGINTGELFF. The chain carries TRBV7-6 and TRBJ2-2, with 8 bases identical to TRBD2. Germline V gene lookup returns CDR1 SGHVS and CDR2 FNYEAQ. J lost 2 bases, V lost 1 base, and 3 bases had no gene match. The CDR3 covers 16 residues.

This chain links TRBV5-1 with TRBJ2-7; 11 positions match TRBD2. The CDR3 runs to 15 residues. Germline V gene sequence: CDR1 SGHRS, CDR2 YFSETQ. After removal of 4 bases from V and 5 bases from J, the junction contained 8 bases not matched to a gene. The DNA of the CDR3 is TGCGCCAGCAGCGCCGTAGCGGGAGGGCCACACGAGCAGTACTTC. It yields the protein CASSAVAGGPHEQYF.

V usage is TRBV6-4 and J usage is TRBJ2-1; weak D call: TRBD1 (5 bases). Looked up from germline, CDR1 is MRHNA and CDR2 is SNTAGT. The CDR3 runs 13 residues. V was trimmed by 3 bases and J by 8 bases, leaving 11 bases between them. This CDR3 reads CASSESGRDEQFF. CDR3 nucleotides: TGTGCCAGCAGTGAGTCAGGGCGTGATGAGCAGTTCTTC.

The genes are TRBV7-9 and TRBJ1-2; D uncertain. Trimming left V 3 bases short and J 3 bases short, with 8 bases between. This CDR3 is built from 13 residues. The germline CDR1 and CDR2 sequences are SEHNR and FQNEAQ (reference sequence). The CDR3 loop is CASSLRLDYGYTF. The CDR3 region has the DNA TGTGCCAGCAGCTTGAGGTTAGACTATGGCTACACCTTC.

This chain uses TRBV6-6 with TRBJ2-2; 7 bases are shared with TRBD2. The J segment lost 6 bases and the V segment lost 5 bases, leaving 3 bases of the junction unmatched. CDR3 length: 13 amino acids. The germline V gene encodes CDR1 MNHNY and CDR2 SVGAGI (reference sequence). The CDR3 bases are TGTGCCAGCAGTGGACTAGTTTCCGGGGAGCTGTTTTTT. It is translated as CASSGLVSGELFF.

V is TRBV5-1 and J is TRBJ1-4, with D possibly TRBD1 on 5 matching bases. CDR1 and CDR2 (germline): SGHRS, YFSETQ. The CDR3 loop spans 14 amino acids. The V end was cut by 4 bases, the J end by 5 bases, with 12 bases between. The CDR3 here is CASSPVGANEKLFF. The CDR3 coding sequence is TGCGCCAGCAGCCCCGTAGGGGCAAATGAAAAACTGTTTTTT. Supplemented by reference TRBV5-1 and TRBJ1-4, the full variable domain reads KAGVTQTPRYLIKTRGQQVTLSCSPISGHRSVSWYQQTPGQGLQFLFEYFSETQRNKGNFPGRFSGRQFSNSRSEMNVSTLELGDSALYLCASSPVGANEKLFFGSGTQLSVL.

This rearrangement joins TRBV5-1 to TRBJ1-4; 10 positions agree with TRBD1. The germline V gene has CDR1 SGHRS and CDR2 YFSETQ. V shed 0 bases, J shed 8 bases, and the junction held 13 bases outside the gene matches. This CDR3 is 18 amino acids long. CDR3 sequence: CASSLASGTGEIKEKLFF. DNA for the CDR3: TGCGCCAGCAGCTTGGCCTCCGGGACAGGGGAAATTAAAGAAAAACTGTTTTTT.

This clone was recorded once. This rearrangement joins TRBV28 to TRBJ2-1; 7 positions match TRBD1. The CDR3 is made up of 16 amino acids. The trim removed 2 bases at V and 2 bases at J, leaving 6 bases unmatched. Germline-derived CDR1 and CDR2 are MDHEN and SYDVKM. This CDR3 reads CASSLRGQRTYNEQFF. CDR3 sequence (DNA): TGTGCCAGCAGTTTAAGGGGGCAGAGGACCTACAATGAGCAGTTCTTC.

V usage is TRBV28 and J usage is TRBJ1-2; no definite D call. The V end was cut by 3 bases, the J end by 8 bases, with 13 bases between. Per germline, CDR1 MDHEN and CDR2 SYDVKM. The CDR3 loop spans 13 amino acids. CDR3 bases: TGTGCCAGCAGTTTTTCTGGGAGAGGGGGCTACACCTTC. It encodes CASSFSGRGGYTF.

The chain recombines TRBV5-1 with TRBJ2-3; 7 bases fit TRBD2. The germline V gene has CDR1 SGHRS and CDR2 YFSETQ. This CDR3 has 17 residues. The trim removed 4 bases at V and 10 bases at J, leaving 21 bases unmatched. The CDR3 loop is CASSLPTSLFGSSAQYF. The DNA of the CDR3 is TGCGCCAGCAGCCTTCCGACTAGCTTGTTTGGCTCCTCCGCGCAGTATTTT. Complete variable domain (other parts from reference TRBV5-1 and TRBJ2-3): KAGVTQTPRYLIKTRGQQVTLSCSPISGHRSVSWYQQTPGQGLQFLFEYFSETQRNKGNFPGRFSGRQFSNSRSEMNVSTLELGDSALYLCASSLPTSLFGSSAQYFGPGTRLTVL.

The rearrangement joins TRBV27 to TRBJ2-3, with D maybe TRBD1 (6 bases). The germline V gene has CDR1 MNHEY and CDR2 SMNVEV (reference sequence). The CDR3 covers 14 residues. Trimming shortened V by 5 bases and J by 5 bases, and 14 bases separated the two germline ends. The CDR3 protein is CASSPLGQLDTQYF. The CDR3 DNA reads as TGTGCCAGCAGTCCCCTAGGACAGTTAGATACGCAGTATTTT.

The chain links TRBV6-1 to TRBJ1-1; D is uncertain. The CDR3 runs 14 residues. Trimming took off 6 bases at V and 7 bases at J, with 18 bases between the two ends. Germline V gene data show CDR1 as MNHNS and CDR2 as SASEGT. CDR3 residues: CASRGIAYPYEAFF. The CDR3 coding sequence is TGTGCCAGCAGAGGAATAGCTTACCCATATGAAGCTTTCTTT.

The V and J genes are TRBV4-1 and TRBJ1-3; D uncertain. Germline loops: CDR1 MGHRA, CDR2 YSYEKL. V lost 3 bases, J lost 6 bases, and 12 bases lay in between. CDR3 size: 14 residues. The CDR3: CASSQGLRENTIYF. In DNA form, the CDR3 reads TGCGCCAGCAGCCAGGGTTTGCGGGAAAACACCATATATTTT.

The V gene is TRBV19, the J gene TRBJ1-5, with unresolved D. Trimming cost V 4 bases and J 1 base, with 14 bases left between them. Germline V gene lookup returns CDR1 LNHDA and CDR2 SQIVND (reference sequence). The CDR3 covers 16 residues. The CDR3 coding sequence is TGTGCCAGTAGTAGCCCCCGGGGTGTAAGCAATCAGCCCCAGCATTTT. As protein: CASSSPRGVSNQPQHF.

The chain employs TRBV4-3 and TRBJ1-4; 10 bases align to TRBD1. The germline V gene encodes CDR1 LGHNA and CDR2 YSLEER. The CDR3 consists of 18 residues. The V and J ends lost 1 base and 7 bases, in that order; junction bases with no gene match: 12. CDR3 protein: CASSQGEPGQGLFEKLFF. In DNA form, the CDR3 reads TGCGCCAGCAGCCAAGGTGAACCGGGACAGGGGCTATTTGAAAAACTGTTTTTT.

This sequence joins TRBV15 and TRBJ1-1; TRBD1 agrees at 10 bases. Germline V gene data show CDR1 as LNHNV and CDR2 as YYDKDF (reference sequence). V was clipped by 1 base and J by 9 bases; unmatched bases: 5. This CDR3 is built from 14 residues. As DNA, the CDR3 is TGTGCCACCAGCAGAGGACAGGGGGCTAAGAAAGCTTTCTTT. Protein product: CATSRGQGAKKAFF.

The rearrangement links TRBV5-5 to TRBJ2-7, with 14 bases identical to TRBD2. Germline V gene lookup returns CDR1 SGHKS and CDR2 YYEKEE (reference sequence). V lost 4 bases, J lost 3 bases, and 3 bases stayed unmatched. CDR3 size: 15 residues. CDR3 loop: CASSIGTSGSYEQYF. The CDR3 nucleotides are TGTGCCAGCAGCATTGGGACTAGCGGGAGCTACGAGCAGTACTTC.